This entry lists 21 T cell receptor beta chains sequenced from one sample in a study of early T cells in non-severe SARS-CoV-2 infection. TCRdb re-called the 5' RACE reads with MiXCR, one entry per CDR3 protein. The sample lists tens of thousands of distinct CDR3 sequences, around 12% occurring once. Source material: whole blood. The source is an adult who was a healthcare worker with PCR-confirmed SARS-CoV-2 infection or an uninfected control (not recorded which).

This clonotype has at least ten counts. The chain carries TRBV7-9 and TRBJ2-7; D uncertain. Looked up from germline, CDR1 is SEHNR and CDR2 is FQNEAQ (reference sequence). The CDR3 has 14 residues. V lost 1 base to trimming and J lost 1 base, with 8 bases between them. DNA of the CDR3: TGTGCCAGCAGCTTAGATGGCAGGTCCTACGAGCAGTACTTC. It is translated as CASSLDGRSYEQYF.

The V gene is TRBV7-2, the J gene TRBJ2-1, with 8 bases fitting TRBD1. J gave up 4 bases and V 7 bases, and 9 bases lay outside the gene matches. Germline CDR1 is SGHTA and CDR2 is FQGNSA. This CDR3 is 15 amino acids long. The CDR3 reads CASTRTGWGYNEQFF. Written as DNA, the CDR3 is TGTGCCAGCACAAGGACAGGGTGGGGTTACAATGAGCAGTTCTTC.

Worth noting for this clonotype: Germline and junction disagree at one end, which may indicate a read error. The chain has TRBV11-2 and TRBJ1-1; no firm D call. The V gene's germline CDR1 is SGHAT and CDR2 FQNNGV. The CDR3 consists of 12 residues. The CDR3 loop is CASSLDRSEAFF. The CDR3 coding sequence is TGTGCCAGCAGCCTAGATCGGTCTGAAGCTTTCTTT.

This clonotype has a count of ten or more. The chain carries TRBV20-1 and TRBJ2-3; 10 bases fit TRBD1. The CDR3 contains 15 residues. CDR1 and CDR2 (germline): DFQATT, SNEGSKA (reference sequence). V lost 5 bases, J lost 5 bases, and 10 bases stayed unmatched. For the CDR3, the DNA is TGCAGTGCTCGGGAGGGACAGGGGATGGGAGATACGCAGTATTTT. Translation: CSAREGQGMGDTQYF.

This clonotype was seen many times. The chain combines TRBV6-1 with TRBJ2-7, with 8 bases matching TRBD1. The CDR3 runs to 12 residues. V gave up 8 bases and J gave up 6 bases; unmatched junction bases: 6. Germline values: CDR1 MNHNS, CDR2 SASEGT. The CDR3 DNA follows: TGTGCCAGCGAGGACAGGGTGACCGAGCAGTACTTC. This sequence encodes CASEDRVTEQYF.

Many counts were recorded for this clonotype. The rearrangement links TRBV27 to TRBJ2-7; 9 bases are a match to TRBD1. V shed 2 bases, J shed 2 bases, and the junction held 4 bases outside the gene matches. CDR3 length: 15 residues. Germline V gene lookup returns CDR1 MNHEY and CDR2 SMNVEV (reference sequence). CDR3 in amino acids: CASSLVGTGPYEQYF. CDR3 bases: TGTGCCAGCAGTTTAGTGGGGACAGGGCCCTACGAGCAGTACTTC.

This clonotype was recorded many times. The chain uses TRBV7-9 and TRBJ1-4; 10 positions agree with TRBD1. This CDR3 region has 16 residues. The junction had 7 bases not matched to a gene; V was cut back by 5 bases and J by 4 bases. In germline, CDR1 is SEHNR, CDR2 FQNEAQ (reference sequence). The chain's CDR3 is CASSIRTGGFNEKLFF. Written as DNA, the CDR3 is TGTGCCAGCAGCATCCGGACAGGGGGATTTAATGAAAAACTGTTTTTT.

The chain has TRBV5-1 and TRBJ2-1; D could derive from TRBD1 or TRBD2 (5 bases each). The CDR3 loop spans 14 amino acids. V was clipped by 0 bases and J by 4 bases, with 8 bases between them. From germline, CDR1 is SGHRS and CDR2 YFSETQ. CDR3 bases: TGCGCCAGCAGCTTGGGGGACCGTTACAATGAGCAGTTCTTC. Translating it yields CASSLGDRYNEQFF.

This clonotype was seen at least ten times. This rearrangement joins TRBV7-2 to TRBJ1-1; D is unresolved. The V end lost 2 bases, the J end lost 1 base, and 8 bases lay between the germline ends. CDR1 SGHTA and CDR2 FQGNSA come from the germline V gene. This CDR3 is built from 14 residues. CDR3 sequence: CASSLPDWNTEAFF. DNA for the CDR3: TGTGCCAGCAGCTTACCCGACTGGAACACTGAAGCTTTCTTT.

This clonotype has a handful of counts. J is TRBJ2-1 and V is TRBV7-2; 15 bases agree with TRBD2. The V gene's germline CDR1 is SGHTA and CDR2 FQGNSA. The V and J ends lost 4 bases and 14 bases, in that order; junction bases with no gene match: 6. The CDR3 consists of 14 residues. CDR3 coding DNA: TGTGCCAGCAGCTCCGGACTAGCGGGGGGGCTCGAGTTCTTC. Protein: CASSSGLAGGLEFF.

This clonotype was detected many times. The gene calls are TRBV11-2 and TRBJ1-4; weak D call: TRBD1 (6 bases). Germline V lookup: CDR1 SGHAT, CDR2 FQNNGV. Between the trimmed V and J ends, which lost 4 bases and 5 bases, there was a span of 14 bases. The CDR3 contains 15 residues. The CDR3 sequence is CASSSTGQGNEKLFF. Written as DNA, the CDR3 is TGTGCCAGCAGCTCGACGGGACAAGGGAATGAAAAACTGTTTTTT.

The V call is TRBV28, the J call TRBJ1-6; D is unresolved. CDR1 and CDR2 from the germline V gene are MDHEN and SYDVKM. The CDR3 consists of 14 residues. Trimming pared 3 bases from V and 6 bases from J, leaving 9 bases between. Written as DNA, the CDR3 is TGTGCCAGCAGTTTCAGGATCCCTAATTCACCCCTCCACTTT. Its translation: CASSFRIPNSPLHF.

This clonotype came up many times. The CDR3 sequence is CASSSQRDRAYNSPLHF. In nucleotides, the CDR3 is TGTGCCAGCAGTTCCCAACGGGACAGGGCCTATAATTCACCCCTCCACTTT. V usage is TRBV28 and J usage is TRBJ1-6, with 9 bases matching TRBD1. The V gene's germline CDR1 is MDHEN and CDR2 SYDVKM. The CDR3 has 17 residues. Losses at the gene ends were 4 bases for V and 2 bases for J; bases not matched to a gene: 6.

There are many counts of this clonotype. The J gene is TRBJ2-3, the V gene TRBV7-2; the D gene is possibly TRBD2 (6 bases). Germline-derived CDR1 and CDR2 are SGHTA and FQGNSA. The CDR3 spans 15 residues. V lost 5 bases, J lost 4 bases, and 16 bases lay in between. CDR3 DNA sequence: TGTGCCAGCAGCGAGGGACTTCCGGGGGCAGATACGCAGTATTTT. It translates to CASSEGLPGADTQYF.

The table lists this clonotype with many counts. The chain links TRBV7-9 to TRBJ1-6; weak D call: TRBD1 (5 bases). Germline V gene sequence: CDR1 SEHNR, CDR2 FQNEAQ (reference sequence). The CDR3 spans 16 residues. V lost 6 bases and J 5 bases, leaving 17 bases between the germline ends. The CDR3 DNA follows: TGTGCCAGCAGTCCCCGCGGGGGGAGCGATAATTCACCCCTCCACTTT. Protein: CASSPRGGSDNSPLHF. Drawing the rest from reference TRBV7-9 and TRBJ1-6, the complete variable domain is DTGVSQNPRHKITKRGQNVTFRCDPISEHNRLYWYRQTLGQGPEFLTYFQNEAQLEKSRLLSDRFSAERPKGSFSTLEIQRTEQGDSAMYLCASSPRGGSDNSPLHFGNGTRLTVT.

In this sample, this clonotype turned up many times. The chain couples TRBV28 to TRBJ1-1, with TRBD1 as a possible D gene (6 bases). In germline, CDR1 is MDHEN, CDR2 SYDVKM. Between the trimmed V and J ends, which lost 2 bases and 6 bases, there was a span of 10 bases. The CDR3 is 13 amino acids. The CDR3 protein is CASSLGQIAEAFF. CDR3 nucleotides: TGTGCCAGCAGTTTAGGACAGATAGCTGAAGCTTTCTTT.

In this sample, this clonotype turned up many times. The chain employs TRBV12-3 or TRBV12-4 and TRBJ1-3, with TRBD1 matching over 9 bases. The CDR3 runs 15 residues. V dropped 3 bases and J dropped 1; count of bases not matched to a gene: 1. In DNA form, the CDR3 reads TGTGCCAGCAGTTTGGGACAGGGTTCTGGAAACACCATATATTTT. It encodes CASSLGQGSGNTIYF.

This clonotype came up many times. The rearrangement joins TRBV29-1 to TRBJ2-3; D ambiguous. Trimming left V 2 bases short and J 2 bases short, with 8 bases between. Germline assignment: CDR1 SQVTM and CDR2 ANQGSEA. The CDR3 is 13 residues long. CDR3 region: CSVELPTTDTQYF. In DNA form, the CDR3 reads TGCAGCGTTGAACTGCCAACCACAGATACGCAGTATTTT.

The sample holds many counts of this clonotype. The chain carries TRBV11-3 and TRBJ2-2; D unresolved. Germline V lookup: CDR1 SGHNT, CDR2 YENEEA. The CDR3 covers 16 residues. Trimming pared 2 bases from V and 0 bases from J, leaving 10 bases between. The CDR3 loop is CASSLTYGTNTGELFF. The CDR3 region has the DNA TGTGCCAGCAGCTTAACGTACGGAACGAACACCGGGGAGCTGTTTTTT. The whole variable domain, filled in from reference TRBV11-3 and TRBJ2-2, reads EAGVVQSPRYKIIEKKQPVAFWCNPISGHNTLYWYLQNLGQGPELLIRYENEEAVDDSQLPKDRFSAERLKGVDSTLKIQPAELGDSAVYLCASSLTYGTNTGELFFGEGSRLTVL.

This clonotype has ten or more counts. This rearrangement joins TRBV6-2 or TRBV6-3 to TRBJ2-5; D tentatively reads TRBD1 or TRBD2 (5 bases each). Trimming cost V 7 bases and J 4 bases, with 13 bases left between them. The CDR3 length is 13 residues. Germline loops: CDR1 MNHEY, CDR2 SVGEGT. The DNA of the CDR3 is TGTGCCAGCACCCAGGGACGGCCAGAGACCCAGTACTTC. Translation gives CASTQGRPETQYF.

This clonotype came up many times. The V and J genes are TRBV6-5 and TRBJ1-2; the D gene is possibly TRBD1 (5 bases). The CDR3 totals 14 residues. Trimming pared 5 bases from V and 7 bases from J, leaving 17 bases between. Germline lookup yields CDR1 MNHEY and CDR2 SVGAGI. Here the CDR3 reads CASSRGTSGGGYTF. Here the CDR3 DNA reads TGTGCCAGCAGTCGGGGGACCTCCGGGGGTGGCTACACCTTC.